The clone carrying this T cell receptor (beta chain) was counted many times. TCRdb ran MiXCR on the 5' RACE reads and lists one entry per CDR3 protein. Found here are 300,000 to 350,000 distinct CDR3 sequences, almost 4% of them singletons; the top ten hold 20% to 30%. These data originate in a study of T cells after yellow fever vaccination. The V end was cut by 7 bases, the J end by 3 bases, with 27 bases between. The CDR3 has 18 amino acids. Germline CDR1 and CDR2: MNHEY and SVGEGT. The V gene is TRBV6-2 or TRBV6-3, the J gene TRBJ1-1, with D possibly matching TRBD1 (5 bases). The receptor comes from a man younger than 35 who received the YFV17D yellow fever vaccine. Sequences were derived from PBMCs, sampled 5 days after the yellow fever booster vaccination. CDR3 sequence reads: CASTIARMTNRIDTEAFF. In DNA form, the CDR3 reads TGTGCCAGCACTATAGCCCGCATGACTAACAGGATCGACACTGAAGCTTTCTTT.